This T cell receptor beta chain was found in a study of cytomegalovirus exposure and HLA in healthy donors. This PCR relied on a set of 60 Vbeta primers and 13 Jbeta primers. TCRdb keeps only in-frame clones here, not all; method: immunoSEQ multiplex PCR. The table has 160,000 or so clones, around 80% seen once. Though probably carrying unrecorded immune exposures, donors were nominally healthy at sampling. Per the germline V gene, CDR1 is MGHRA and CDR2 is YSYEKL. This CDR3 comprises 14 residues. The J gene is TRBJ2-5, the V gene TRBV4-1, with 7 bases identical to TRBD1. TRBJ2-7 matches the DNA end more closely, so the J call is doubtful. Sample: PBMCs. The sequence was obtained from a man aged 35-49 years in good health and CMV-seronegative. The CDR3 bases are TGCGCCAGCAGCTACACAGGGGCCTCCTACGAGCAGTACTTC. Translating gives CASSYTGASYEQYF.